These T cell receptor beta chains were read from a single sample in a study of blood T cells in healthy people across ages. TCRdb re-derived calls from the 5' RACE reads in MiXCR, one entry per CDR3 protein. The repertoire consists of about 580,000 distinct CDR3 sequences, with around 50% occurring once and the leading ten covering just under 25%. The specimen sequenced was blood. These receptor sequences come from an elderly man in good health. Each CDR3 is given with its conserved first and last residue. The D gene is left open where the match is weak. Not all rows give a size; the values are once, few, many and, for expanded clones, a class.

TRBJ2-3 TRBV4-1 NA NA TGCGCCAGCAGCCAATGGGCAGATACGCAGTATTTT CASSQWADTQYF
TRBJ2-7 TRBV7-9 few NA TGTGCCAGCGGATACGGAGACTATGACGAGCAGTACTTC CASGYGDYDEQYF
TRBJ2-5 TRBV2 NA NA TGTGCCAGCACCGGACAGCGAGGAGTAACCCAGTACTTC CASTGQRGVTQYF
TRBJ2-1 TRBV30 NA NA TGTGCCTGGAGTGTAGGTCTCTGGTATAATGAGCAGTTCTTC CAWSVGLWYNEQFF
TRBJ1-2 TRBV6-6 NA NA TGTGCCAGCAGTACCCGGGAGGGCTACACCTTC CASSTREGYTF
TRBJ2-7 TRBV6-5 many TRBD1 TGTGCCAGCAGTTACTTGGGGGCGGCAGGGGGCTCGTCCTACGAGCAGTACTTC CASSYLGAAGGSSYEQYF
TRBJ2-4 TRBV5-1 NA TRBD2 TGCGCCAGCAGGGCGGGGCTAGCGGGAGTGGATCAGTACTTC CASRAGLAGVDQYF
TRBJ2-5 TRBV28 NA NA TGTGCCAGCAGTGCAGTCGCGCTGGAGACCCAGTACTTC CASSAVALETQYF
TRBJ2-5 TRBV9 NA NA TGTGCCAGCAGCGTAGGCGGCGGGGTCCTGGGGGAACAGTACTTC CASSVGGGVLGEQYF
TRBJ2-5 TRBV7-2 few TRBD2 TGTGCCAGCAGCCCTGGGTTAGCGGGAGTGTGGGAGACCCAGTACTTC CASSPGLAGVWETQYF
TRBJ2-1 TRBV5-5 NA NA TGTGCCAACAGCTTGAGGTACAATGAGCAGTTCTTC CANSLRYNEQFF
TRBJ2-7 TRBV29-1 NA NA TGCAGCGTTGGGCCGAGGGGTGACCCTGGAGAGCAGTACTTC CSVGPRGDPGEQYF
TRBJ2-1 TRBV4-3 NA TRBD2 TGCGCCAGCAGCCTTAGCCCGGGACTAGTGGGAACACCCTACAATGAGCAGTTCTTC CASSLSPGLVGTPYNEQFF
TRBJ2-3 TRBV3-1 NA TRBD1 TGTGCCAGCAGCCAGATACCGGGACAGGGGCCAGATACGCAGTATTTT CASSQIPGQGPDTQYF
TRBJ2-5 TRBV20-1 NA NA TGCAGTGGGACAGAGTACCAAGAGACCCAGTACTTC CSGTEYQETQYF
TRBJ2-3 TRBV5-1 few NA TGTGCCAGCAGCTCCGGTGGATCAGGAGATACGCAGTATTTT CASSSGGSGDTQYF
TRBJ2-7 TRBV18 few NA TGTGCCAGCTCACCAAGCGGCAGCGGATCCTACGAGCAGTACTTC CASSPSGSGSYEQYF
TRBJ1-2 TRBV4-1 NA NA TGCGCCAGCAGCCAAGCCCCGGACGCGGTCGGTGGCTACACCTTC CASSQAPDAVGGYTF
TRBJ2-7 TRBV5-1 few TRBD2 TGCGCCAGCAGCTTGGGGACTAGCGGGCCGGGCACCTACGAGCAGTACTTC CASSLGTSGPGTYEQYF
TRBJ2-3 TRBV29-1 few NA TGCAGCGTTGATCGAAGGTCTAGCACAGATACGCAGTATTTT CSVDRRSSTDTQYF
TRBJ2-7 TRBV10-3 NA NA TGTGCCATCCAGCCCTCGGGGGCTGCCTACAATGAGCAGTACTTC CAIQPSGAAYNEQYF
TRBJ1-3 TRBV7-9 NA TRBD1 TGTGCCAGCAGCTTTACAGGGGGCGGTGGAAACACCATATATTTT CASSFTGGGGNTIYF
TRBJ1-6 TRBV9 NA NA TGTGCCAGCAGCGTAGAGAGTTCACCCCTCCACTTT CASSVESSPLHF
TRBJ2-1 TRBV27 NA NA TGTGCCAGCAGTTTCAGCAACTACAATGAGCAGTTCTTC CASSFSNYNEQFF
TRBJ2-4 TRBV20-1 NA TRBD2 TGCAGTGCTCCTGAGGGACTAGCGAGACAGGTAGCCAAAAACATTCAGTACTTC CSAPEGLARQVAKNIQYF
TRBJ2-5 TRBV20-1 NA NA TGCAGTGCTAGGCGACAGGACCAAGAGACCCAGTACTTC CSARRQDQETQYF
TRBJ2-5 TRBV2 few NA TGTGCCAGCAGTGAATCCCGTACAGGTTCAGGGACCCAGTACTTC CASSESRTGSGTQYF
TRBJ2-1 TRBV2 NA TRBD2 TGTGCCAGCACTGGCAGGGGTATCGATAGCGGGAGGGTAAATGAGCAGTTCTTC CASTGRGIDSGRVNEQFF
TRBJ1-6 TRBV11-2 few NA TGTGCCAGCAGCTTAGTTACCGGGTCTCTCCATTCACCCCTCCACTTT CASSLVTGSLHSPLHF
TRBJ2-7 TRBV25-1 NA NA TGTGCCAGCAGTGAACCCGGGAGATCGGGCGAGCAGTACTTC CASSEPGRSGEQYF
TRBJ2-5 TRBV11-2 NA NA TGTGCCAGCAGCAGAGGGACTCTGTACCAAGAGACCCAGTACTTC CASSRGTLYQETQYF
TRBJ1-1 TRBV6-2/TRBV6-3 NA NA TGTGCCAGCAGCCACCCCGGGGGACACCGTCCGAGAGCTTTCTTT CASSHPGGHRPRAFF
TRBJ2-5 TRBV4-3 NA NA TGCGCCAGCAGCCAAGATAGCGGACTCTACAATGAGCAGTACTTC CASSQDSGLYNEQYF
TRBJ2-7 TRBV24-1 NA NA TGTGCCACCAGTGATCCCCGTGGGGGCAGCCACTTGGGTTCCTACGAGCAGTACTTC CATSDPRGGSHLGSYEQYF
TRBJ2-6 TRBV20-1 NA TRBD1 TGCAGTGCTACTTATTCGGGACAGGGCTCTGGGGCCAACGTCCTGACTTTC CSATYSGQGSGANVLTF
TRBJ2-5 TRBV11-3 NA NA TGTGCCAGCAGCCCTGGGTATGGCGGAGGACAAGAGACCCAGTACTTC CASSPGYGGGQETQYF
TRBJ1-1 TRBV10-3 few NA TGTGCCGTCCATGGGGGGAACACTGAAGCTTTCTTT CAVHGGNTEAFF
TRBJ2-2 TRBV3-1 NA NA TGTGCCAGCAGCCAAGAGCGGAACGGGGAGCTGTTTTTT CASSQERNGELFF
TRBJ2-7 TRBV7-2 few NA TGTGCCAGCAGCTTGGTACAAAGCTCCTACGAGCAGTACTTC CASSLVQSSYEQYF
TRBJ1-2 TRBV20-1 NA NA TGCAGTGCTAGAGACGGCCTTACGGACTATGGCTACACCTTC CSARDGLTDYGYTF
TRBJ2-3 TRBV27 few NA TGTGCCAGCCGCTTCCGGGGAGCAGATACGCAGTATTTT CASRFRGADTQYF
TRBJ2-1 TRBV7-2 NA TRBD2 TGTGCCAGCAGCTTATTGCGGGGGGGGGTCAAGAATGAGCAGTTCTTC CASSLLRGGVKNEQFF
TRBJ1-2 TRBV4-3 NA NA TGCGCCAGCAGCCAAGGGGATGGGCGTAAAAACTATGGCTACACCTTC CASSQGDGRKNYGYTF
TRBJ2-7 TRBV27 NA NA TGTGCCAGCAGTTTATGGTCAGGCGGGGACGAGCAGTACTTC CASSLWSGGDEQYF
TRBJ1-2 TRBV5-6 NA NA TGTGCCAGCAGCTTGGAACTAGCTAACTATGGCTACACCTTC CASSLELANYGYTF
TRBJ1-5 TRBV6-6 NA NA TGTGCCAGCAACAGCTTCAGGGGAGGCAATCAGCCCCAGCATTTT CASNSFRGGNQPQHF
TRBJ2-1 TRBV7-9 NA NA TGTGCCGGCAGCTTATTAGCGGCCCACAATGAGCAGTTCTTC CAGSLLAAHNEQFF
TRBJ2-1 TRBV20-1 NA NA TGCAGTGCGGGAAGAGACCTCGACAATGAGCAGTTCTTC CSAGRDLDNEQFF
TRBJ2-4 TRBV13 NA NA TGTGCCAGCAGCTTACAGGGAGCGGCCAAAAACATTCAGTACTTC CASSLQGAAKNIQYF
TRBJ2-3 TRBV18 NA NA TGTGCCAGCTCACTGTCGGCCCCCCGAGGGACCGGTACGCAGTATTTT CASSLSAPRGTGTQYF
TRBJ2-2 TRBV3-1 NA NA TGTGCCAGCAGCCCCCAGATCACCGGGGAGCCGTTTTTT CASSPQITGEPFF
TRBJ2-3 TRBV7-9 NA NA TGTGCCAGCAGCTTGGACAGAGGACTGAGACAGATAACGCAGTATTTT CASSLDRGLRQITQYF
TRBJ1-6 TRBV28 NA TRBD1 TGTGTCAGCAGACCAACAGGGGGCGAGGATAATTCACCCCTCCACTTT CVSRPTGGEDNSPLHF
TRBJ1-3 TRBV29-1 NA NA TGCAGCGCCCAAAGATCTGGAAACACCATATATTTT CSAQRSGNTIYF
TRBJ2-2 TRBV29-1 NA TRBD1 TGCAGCGCATCTACAGGGGGCACCGGGGAGCTGTTTTTT CSASTGGTGELFF
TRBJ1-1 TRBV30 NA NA TGTGCTCACCATAAGGGGGGAAGCCCTGAAGCTTTCTTT CAHHKGGSPEAFF